The 19 T cell receptor beta chains listed next were all sequenced from one sample in a study of T cell responses to AZD1222 COVID-19 vaccine. TCRdb's copy holds only in-frame clones and misses some; the assay was immunoSEQ multiplex PCR. This table holds 90,000 to 150,000 clones, 75% to 90% found once. This sample comprised peripheral blood, obtained 28 days after the second AZD1222 dose. The receptors shown here come from an adult who received the AZD1222 COVID-19 vaccine.

The CDR3 nucleotides are TGTGCCACCAGTGATTCGACAGGGAGAGGAGTTGGCTACACCTTC. Protein: CATSDSTGRGVGYTF. The rearrangement joins TRBV24-1 to TRBJ1-2, with TRBD1 matching 7 bases. The germline V gene has CDR1 KGHDR and CDR2 SFDVKD. This CDR3 region has 15 residues. The trim removed 2 bases at V and 7 bases at J, leaving 9 bases unmatched.

V and J are TRBV28 and TRBJ1-2; a possible D gene is TRBD1 (5 bases). Looked up from germline, CDR1 is MDHEN and CDR2 is SYDVKM. V was clipped by 5 bases and J by 4 bases, with 17 bases between them. CDR3 length: 15 residues. The CDR3 protein is CASSPPGTSIYGYTF. The CDR3 DNA is TGTGCCAGCAGTCCCCCCGGGACGTCTATCTATGGCTACACCTTC.

The chain uses TRBV3-1 (or the pseudogene TRBV3-2) and TRBJ2-5, with unresolved D. The germline V and J ends were trimmed by 4 bases and 1 base, with 16 bases remaining between them. Germline V gene lookup returns CDR1 LGHDT and CDR2 YNNKEL (reference sequence). CDR3 size: 16 residues. The CDR3 protein is CASSLLSRQLQETQYF. Written as DNA, the CDR3 is TGTGCCAGCAGCCTTCTATCACGCCAGCTCCAAGAGACCCAGTACTTC.

The genes are TRBV3-1 (or the pseudogene TRBV3-2) and TRBJ1-1; D possibly corresponds to TRBD1 (6 bases). The CDR3 is 16 residues long. Germline assignment: CDR1 LGHDT and CDR2 YNNKEL (reference sequence). The germline V and J ends were trimmed by 0 bases and 1 base, with 12 bases remaining between them. The CDR3 loop reads CASSQDRGWRNTEAFF. In DNA, the CDR3 is TGTGCCAGCAGCCAAGACAGGGGTTGGAGGAACACTGAAGCTTTCTTT.

The chain employs TRBV19 and TRBJ2-1; 8 bases line up with TRBD2. Germline lookup yields CDR1 LNHDA and CDR2 SQIVND (reference sequence). J lost 4 bases, V lost 7 bases, and 9 bases had no gene match. The CDR3 loop spans 15 amino acids. This CDR3 reads CASTQSGGRYNEQFF. The CDR3 bases are TGTGCCAGTACCCAGAGCGGGGGTCGATACAATGAGCAGTTCTTC. Full variable domain (outside the CDR3, taken from reference TRBV19 and TRBJ2-1): DGGITQSPKYLFRKEGQNVTLSCEQNLNHDAMYWYRQDPGQGLRLIYYSQIVNDFQKGDIAEGYSVSREKKESFPLTVTSAQKNPTAFYLCASTQSGGRYNEQFFGPGTRLTVL.

This chain links TRBV28 with TRBJ1-4; TRBD1 agrees at 7 bases. The CDR3 is 17 residues long. CDR1 is MDHEN, CDR2 SYDVKM, per germline. Trimming at V came to 6 bases and at J to 3 bases, leaving 13 bases not matched to a gene. The CDR3 region has the DNA TGTGCCAGCAGCCCCCACAGGGGCCTTGGTTCTAATGAAAAACTGTTTTTT. Translated: CASSPHRGLGSNEKLFF.

V gene TRBV5-6 combines with J gene TRBJ2-1; D gene unclear. Trimming took 0 bases from V and 8 from J, leaving 3 bases between them. In germline, CDR1 is SGHDT, CDR2 YYEEEE. This CDR3 has 11 amino acids. The CDR3 DNA follows: TGTGCCAGCAGCTTGGTCGATGAGCAGTTCTTC. The encoded protein is CASSLVDEQFF.

The chain links TRBV19 to TRBJ2-2, with D uncertain. The germline V and J ends were trimmed by 5 bases and 4 bases, with 11 bases remaining between them. CDR1 is LNHDA and CDR2 is SQIVND in the germline V gene (reference sequence). The CDR3 length is 14 residues. CDR3 bases: TGTGCCAGTAGTCCCCTCTGGGGCACCGGGGAGCTGTTTTTT. This codes for CASSPLWGTGELFF.

The chain couples TRBV19 to TRBJ2-1, with 12 nucleotides matching TRBD2. The CDR3 is 19 amino acids. CDR1 and CDR2 from the germline V gene are LNHDA and SQIVND (reference sequence). The junction had 11 bases not matched to a gene; V was cut back by 5 bases and J by 0 bases. Here the CDR3 DNA reads TGTGCCAGTAGTGTCCCGGGACTAGCGGGCCCCAGCTCCTACAATGAGCAGTTCTTC. The encoded protein is CASSVPGLAGPSSYNEQFF.

This chain joins TRBV7-3 and TRBJ2-1; 7 nucleotides match TRBD1. Germline CDR1 is SGHTA and CDR2 is FQGTGA. J was trimmed by 8 bases and V by 5 bases; bases with no gene match: 3. This CDR3 has 12 amino acids. As DNA, the CDR3 is TGTGCCAGCAGCCGGGACAGCGATGAGCAGTTCTTC. This encodes CASSRDSDEQFF.

This clone was found once. The chain couples TRBV10-3 to TRBJ1-2; D may be TRBD1 (6 bases). Trimming stripped 6 bases from V and 2 bases from J, with 10 bases between. The germline CDR1 and CDR2 sequences are ENHRY and SYGVKD. This CDR3 region has 13 residues. Here the CDR3 DNA reads TGTGCCATCAGAGGGGGTGGGAACTATGGCTACACCTTC. Translated: CAIRGGGNYGYTF.

The chain recombines TRBV5-4 with TRBJ1-1, with 9 bases identical to TRBD1. Germline values: CDR1 SGHNT, CDR2 YYREEE (reference sequence). Losses at the gene ends were 4 bases for V and 3 bases for J; bases not matched to a gene: 4. CDR3 length equals 14 residues. CDR3 coding DNA: TGTGCCAGCAGCCGGGACAGGGTTGACACTGAAGCTTTCTTT. As protein: CASSRDRVDTEAFF.

The chain couples TRBV18 to TRBJ2-7; D ambiguous. Per the germline V gene, CDR1 is KGHSH and CDR2 is LQKENI. V shed 3 bases and J shed 2 bases, with 2 bases lying between them. The CDR3 consists of 11 residues. The CDR3 sequence is CASSPAYEQYF. The CDR3 nucleotides read TGTGCCAGCTCACCCGCCTACGAGCAGTACTTC.

This chain connects TRBV7-6 to TRBJ2-7; 7 bases are a match to TRBD1. Germline V gene sequence: CDR1 SGHVS, CDR2 FNYEAQ. V shed 0 bases and J 2 bases; nucleotides not matched to a gene: 4. The CDR3 is 15 residues long. The CDR3 spells CASSLAGQRPYEQYF. CDR3 nucleotide sequence: TGTGCCAGCAGCTTAGCGGGACAGCGCCCCTACGAGCAGTACTTC.

The CDR3, as DNA: TGTGCCAGCAGCCCGTGGGGGTCCGGGACAGGGTCCCTGGAGACCCAGTACTTC. Its translation is CASSPWGSGTGSLETQYF. V and J are TRBV5-6 and TRBJ2-5; TRBD1 matches at 9 bases. V dropped 4 bases and J dropped 5; count of bases not matched to a gene: 18. This CDR3 is 18 amino acids long. Germline V lookup: CDR1 SGHDT, CDR2 YYEEEE.

In this sample, this clone turned up many times. V usage is TRBV5-8 and J usage is TRBJ2-5; TRBD2 aligns across 9 bases. Germline assignment: CDR1 SGHTS and CDR2 YDEGEE. CDR3 length: 16 residues. The V gene end was trimmed by 0 bases and the J gene end by 2 bases; junction bases not matched to a gene: 5. CDR3 DNA sequence: TGTGCCAGCAGCTTGGTGCGGGGGGGCCGACAAGAGACCCAGTACTTC. This encodes CASSLVRGGRQETQYF.

The chain uses TRBV24-1 and TRBJ1-2, with TRBD1 matching 10 bases. V shed 10 bases and J 1 base; nucleotides not matched to a gene: 8. CDR3 length: 15 amino acids. The germline gives CDR1 KGHDR, CDR2 SFDVKD. For the CDR3, the DNA is TGTGCCACGAGTAAGGGGACAGGGGTTAACTATGGCTACACCTTC. Translating gives CATSKGTGVNYGYTF.

V gene TRBV7-8 combines with J gene TRBJ2-5; 7 bases are shared with TRBD2. The CDR3 sequence is 15 residues long. Germline V gives CDR1 SGHVS, CDR2 FQNEAQ. V shed 4 bases, J shed 9 bases, and the junction held 14 bases outside the gene matches. Here the CDR3 reads CASSSTGGGRVAQYF. CDR3 nucleotides: TGTGCCAGCAGCTCCACCGGTGGGGGGAGGGTGGCCCAGTACTTC.

This chain links TRBV7-2 with TRBJ1-2; D is unresolved. V was cut by 1 base and J by 4 bases, with 10 bases left in between. The CDR3 contains 14 residues. The germline CDR1 and CDR2 sequences are SGHTA and FQGNSA. The CDR3 DNA follows: TGTGCCAGCAGCTTAGGGGGAGTGATCTATGGCTACACCTTC. Translated: CASSLGGVIYGYTF.